One sample yielded the 3 T cell receptor beta chains listed below, sequenced in a study of control samples from healthy donors and cancer patients. Clones were read by immunoSEQ multiplex PCR, and TCRdb kept only the in-frame ones, dropping some. Among 150,000 to 200,000 clones listed, 90% were seen once. Sequencing was done on a sample of blood. These receptors were collected from a woman between 50 and 59 years old in good health.

This chain links TRBV5-4 with TRBJ2-5; D is undetermined. The CDR3 totals 14 residues. From germline, CDR1 is SGHNT and CDR2 YYREEE (reference sequence). Trimming took 0 bases from V and 5 from J, leaving 11 bases between them. The DNA of the CDR3 is TGTGCCAGCAGCTTGGGGCAGACCGCGGAGACCCAGTACTTC. The encoded protein is CASSLGQTAETQYF.

V gene TRBV4-1 combines with J gene TRBJ1-5; D gene uncertain. Germline V gene lookup returns CDR1 MGHRA and CDR2 YSYEKL. The CDR3 loop spans 14 amino acids. Trimming took 0 bases from V and 4 from J, leaving 7 bases between them. The CDR3, as DNA: TGCGCCAGCAGCCAAGAGACGGTAAATCAGCCCCAGCATTTT. It translates to CASSQETVNQPQHF.

The chain joins TRBV5-5 to TRBJ1-2, with a weak D call TRBD1 (5 bases). Germline values: CDR1 SGHKS, CDR2 YYEKEE (reference sequence). The CDR3 is made up of 12 amino acids. With 0 bases removed from V and 10 bases from J, the gap between germline ends came to 10 bases. CDR3 loop: CASSLGTRAYTF. In nucleotides, the CDR3 is TGTGCCAGCAGCTTGGGGACAAGGGCCTACACCTTC.